This TCR beta chain emerged from a study of T cells in women clearing cervical HPV infection. Overall study: Donors had HPV16-related CIN3 or worse; 2 had invasive cancer. Case blood was drawn when the lesion was first found; control blood after infection became undetectable.

Trimming cost V 7 bases and J 3 bases; bases outside gene matches: 13. The length of the CDR3 is 16 residues. The germline V gene has CDR1 MGHRA and CDR2 YSYEKL. Profiled with immunoSEQ multiplex PCR; TCRdb holds only in-frame clones, not every one. This listing includes about 18,000 clones. Broader study findings: T-cell numbers per sample were unknown and may explain richness differences. CIN3+ cases had significantly higher TCR repertoire richness than controls, but evenness did not differ.

A remark on this clone: Its antigen is still unknown. Read data end 3 residues before the CDR3 end; the end is taken from the germline J gene.

The specimen was blood buffy coat. The TCR comes from a woman between 18 and 69 years old with a cervical HPV16 infection that either progressed to CIN3+ or cleared (not recorded which). This chain uses TRBV4-1 with TRBJ2-7; TRBD1 agrees at 9 bases. The CDR3 loop is CASKKDPQGAVYEQYF. The DNA read from the CDR3 is TGCGCCAGCAAGAAAGATCCACAGGGGGCTGTCTACGAG.